This T cell receptor (beta chain) was observed in a study of blood T cells in healthy people across ages. It was with a sample-barcoded 5' primer and a J-beta primer mix that a second PCR of roughly 7 to 12 cycles was run. MiXCR was run by TCRdb on the 5' RACE reads, yielding one entry per CDR3 protein. The table lists 1.5 million to 2 million distinct CDR3 sequences, 25% to 30% of them singletons, with roughly 8% in the top ten. The sequence came from a woman under 40 in good health. Sequenced input: blood.

This CDR3 is CSARVRGTSGTLSTDTQYF. For the CDR3, the DNA is TGCAGTGCTAGAGTACGCGGGACTAGCGGGACCTTAAGCACAGATACGCAGTATTTT. The V and J genes are TRBV20-1 and TRBJ2-3; 13 bases are shared with TRBD2. This CDR3 spans 19 amino acids. Losses at the gene ends were 1 base for V and 0 bases for J; bases not matched to a gene: 10. Germline values: CDR1 DFQATT, CDR2 SNEGSKA (reference sequence).